This TCR beta chain was captured by sequencing in a study of cytomegalovirus exposure and HLA in healthy donors. Study results and caveats: Accounts indicate the classifier identified cytomegalovirus status with strong specificity and sensitivity. Specific recognition of CMV antigens was confirmed in vitro for a few chains (all CMV-associated).

Separate from the approximately 670-subject first cohort, the 120-subject validation cohort was the one that the donors belonged to. Remarks on this clone: The antigen is unknown.

The method was immunoSEQ multiplex PCR; TCRdb's version includes in-frame clones alone and lacks a portion of them. The table lists 110,000 to 150,000 clones, more than 85% of them singletons. The germline V and J ends were trimmed by 0 bases and 4 bases, with 13 bases remaining between them. The CDR3 is 16 amino acids. Germline V lookup: CDR1 KGHSH, CDR2 LQKENI. This clonotype was sampled from a young man in good health and CMV-seronegative. The gene calls are TRBV18 and TRBJ2-1, with D maybe TRBD2 (5 bases). Sequenced sample: PBMCs. CDR3 loop: CASSPPRSGPYNEQFF. CDR3 DNA: TGTGCCAGCTCACCACCGAGAAGCGGACCTTACAATGAGCAGTTCTTC.